A single sample gave rise to the 24 T cell receptor beta chains below, sequenced in a study of identical twins. MiXCR, applied by TCRdb to the 5' RACE reads, yields one record per CDR3 protein. This table has roughly 1,500,000 distinct CDR3 sequences, under 35% appearing once. What was sequenced was cord blood. These receptors came from a newborn girl in good health.

The V and J genes are TRBV19 and TRBJ1-1; D is ambiguous. CDR3 length equals 12 residues. The V end lost 0 bases, the J end lost 4 bases, and 3 bases lay between the germline ends. Germline lookup yields CDR1 LNHDA and CDR2 SQIVND (reference sequence). CDR3 residues: CASSIDSTEAFF. The CDR3 DNA reads as TGTGCCAGTAGTATAGACAGCACTGAAGCTTTCTTT.

The rearrangement uses TRBV20-1 and TRBJ2-7, with 9 bases fitting TRBD2. Germline assignment: CDR1 DFQATT and CDR2 SNEGSKA (reference sequence). The ends lost 1 base at V and 5 bases at J; junction bases unmatched: 3. The CDR3 covers 13 residues. In nucleotides, the CDR3 is TGCAGTGCTAGAGGGACTAGCGTCGACGAGCAGTACTTC. Its protein is CSARGTSVDEQYF.

The rearrangement uses TRBV27 and TRBJ2-7, with TRBD1 as a possible D gene (5 bases). Germline values: CDR1 MNHEY, CDR2 SMNVEV (reference sequence). This CDR3 has 16 amino acids. Trimming stripped 2 bases from V and 4 bases from J, with 18 bases between. CDR3 sequence: CASSLTSPARAYEQYF. The DNA for the CDR3 is TGTGCCAGCAGTTTAACATCCCCGGCCAGGGCGTACGAGCAGTACTTC.

The CDR3 DNA reads TGTGCCACCAGCAGAGGGTCCGACAGAGGGTATGGCTACACCTTC. It is translated as CATSRGSDRGYGYTF. V gene TRBV15 combines with J gene TRBJ1-2; D perhaps matches TRBD1 (5 bases). The CDR3 spans 15 residues. Per the germline V gene, CDR1 is LNHNV and CDR2 is YYDKDF (reference sequence). The germline V and J ends were trimmed by 1 base and 5 bases, with 14 bases remaining between them.

The chain uses TRBV20-1 and TRBJ2-6; D is undetermined. The V and J ends lost 3 bases and 0 bases respectively, with 9 bases between them. This CDR3 has 15 residues. The V gene's germline CDR1 is DFQATT and CDR2 SNEGSKA (reference sequence). The CDR3 DNA sequence: TGCAGTGCTAGGGTAGGGCTCTCTGGGGCCAACGTCCTGACTTTC. Protein product: CSARVGLSGANVLTF.

The chain carries TRBV6-1 and TRBJ1-5; D not certain. V lost 8 bases and J 3 bases, leaving 14 bases between the germline ends. The V gene's germline CDR1 is MNHNS and CDR2 SASEGT. The CDR3 totals 14 residues. The CDR3 here is CASAGPGPNQPQHF. The CDR3 DNA reads as TGTGCCAGCGCAGGTCCGGGCCCCAATCAGCCCCAGCATTTT.

This clonotype was seen repeatedly, ten times or more. The CDR3: CAIRDSPTDTQYF. CDR3 sequence (DNA): TGTGCCATCAGGGACAGCCCCACAGATACGCAGTATTTT. The rearrangement uses TRBV10-3 and TRBJ2-3; D perhaps matches TRBD1 (6 bases). The CDR3 is 13 amino acids. Germline lookup yields CDR1 ENHRY and CDR2 SYGVKD. V lost 6 bases to trimming and J lost 2 bases, with 9 bases between them.

In this sample, this clonotype turned up many times. The J gene is TRBJ2-1, the V gene TRBV5-1; possibly TRBD2 for D (5 bases). Germline V gene sequence: CDR1 SGHRS, CDR2 YFSETQ. The V and J ends lost 0 bases and 5 bases respectively, with 12 bases between them. The CDR3 loop spans 15 amino acids. CDR3 in DNA: TGCGCCAGCAGCTTGGTAGCGACGGTCAACAATGAGCAGTTCTTC. Amino acid sequence: CASSLVATVNNEQFF. The variable domain in full, completed from reference TRBV5-1 and TRBJ2-1, reads KAGVTQTPRYLIKTRGQQVTLSCSPISGHRSVSWYQQTPGQGLQFLFEYFSETQRNKGNFPGRFSGRQFSNSRSEMNVSTLELGDSALYLCASSLVATVNNEQFFGPGTRLTVL.

The sample holds a few counts of this clonotype. The chain recombines TRBV3-1 with TRBJ2-1; 11 bases are shared with TRBD2. Germline CDR1 LGHDT, CDR2 YNNKEL (reference sequence). This CDR3 has 16 amino acids. Trimming at V came to 0 bases and at J to 9 bases, leaving 7 bases not matched to a gene. CDR3 region: CASSQEKLAGVAEQFF. As DNA, the CDR3 is TGTGCCAGCAGCCAAGAAAAACTAGCGGGAGTCGCTGAGCAGTTCTTC.

This clonotype was detected only a few times. This rearrangement joins TRBV5-1 to TRBJ1-5, with TRBD1 identical over 10 bases. Unmatched junction bases numbered 4, after V lost 2 bases and J lost 5 bases. Germline assignment: CDR1 SGHRS and CDR2 YFSETQ. This CDR3 comprises 15 residues. Written as DNA, the CDR3 is TGCGCCAGCAGCTTAGGACAGGGGGGTTATCAGCCCCAGCATTTT. Translation gives CASSLGQGGYQPQHF.

The rearrangement links TRBV9 to TRBJ2-3; TRBD2 agrees at 8 bases. Germline-derived CDR1 and CDR2 are SGDLS and YYNGEE. The CDR3 has 17 residues. V shed 4 bases, J shed 0 bases, and the junction held 10 bases outside the gene matches. The CDR3 nucleotides are TGTGCCAGCAGCAATCCCCCCGCGGGAGGCAGCACAGATACGCAGTATTTT. This translates into CASSNPPAGGSTDTQYF.

This clonotype was found a few times. The chain couples TRBV7-2 to TRBJ2-3; the D gene is possibly TRBD2 (6 bases). The CDR3 extends over 13 amino acids. V lost 5 bases and J 5 bases, leaving 11 bases between the germline ends. Per germline, CDR1 SGHTA and CDR2 FQGNSA. CDR3 DNA: TGTGCCAGCAGCGAACGGGACTTAGATACGCAGTATTTT. It yields the protein CASSERDLDTQYF.

J is TRBJ2-7 and V is TRBV29-1; D is unresolved. CDR3 size: 10 residues. Germline V lookup: CDR1 SQVTM, CDR2 ANQGSEA. Trimming pared 3 bases from V and 5 bases from J, leaving 5 bases between. Here the CDR3 reads CSVEIDEQYF. CDR3 coding DNA: TGCAGCGTTGAGATAGACGAGCAGTACTTC.

The table lists this clonotype with many counts. The chain couples TRBV15 to TRBJ2-1, with D unresolved. V was shortened by 0 bases and J by 0 bases, with 6 bases between the two germline ends. CDR1 is LNHNV, CDR2 YYDKDF, per germline (reference sequence). This CDR3 comprises 15 residues. The CDR3 region is CATSRDRSSYNEQFF. DNA of the CDR3: TGTGCCACCAGCAGAGACCGGAGCTCCTACAATGAGCAGTTCTTC.

This clonotype was observed a few times. The chain couples TRBV10-3 to TRBJ2-2; 8 nucleotides agree with TRBD2. Germline V lookup: CDR1 ENHRY, CDR2 SYGVKD. V shed 4 bases, J shed 5 bases, and the junction held 9 bases outside the gene matches. There are 16 residues in the CDR3. The chain's CDR3 is CAISGVNSGITGELFF. The CDR3 DNA is TGTGCCATCAGTGGAGTAAATAGCGGGATTACCGGGGAGCTGTTTTTT.

This clonotype was counted between two and nine times. This chain links TRBV27 with TRBJ1-5; 8 bases are shared with TRBD1. The CDR3 has 15 residues. CDR1 MNHEY and CDR2 SMNVEV come from the germline V gene (reference sequence). Unmatched junction bases numbered 6, after V lost 4 bases and J lost 4 bases. In DNA form, the CDR3 reads TGTGCCAGCAGTTCGGCAGGGGGCTTAAATCAGCCCCAGCATTTT. The encoded protein is CASSSAGGLNQPQHF.

V and J are TRBV6-2 or TRBV6-3 and TRBJ2-4; 7 nucleotides agree with TRBD2. The tail of the sequence fits TRBJ2-7 better, so the J call may be wrong. This CDR3 region has 13 residues. The germline V gene encodes CDR1 MNHEY and CDR2 SVGEGT. Here the CDR3 DNA reads TGTGCCAGCAGTTACTCGGGGGGGAACGAGCAGTACTTC. As protein: CASSYSGGNEQYF.

The chain joins TRBV20-1 to TRBJ2-2, with 11 bases matching TRBD2. This CDR3 is 15 amino acids long. The V and J ends lost 1 base and 6 bases, in that order; junction bases with no gene match: 4. From germline, CDR1 is DFQATT and CDR2 SNEGSKA (reference sequence). This CDR3 reads CSARVSGRASGELFF. The CDR3 DNA reads TGCAGTGCTAGAGTTAGCGGGAGGGCTTCCGGGGAGCTGTTTTTT.

The gene calls are TRBV11-2 and TRBJ2-5; D is unclear. The ends were cut back, 5 bases at V and 2 bases at J, with 27 bases in the middle. The CDR3 extends over 19 amino acids. Germline V gene data show CDR1 as SGHAT and CDR2 as FQNNGV. This CDR3 is CASSRRVGLLADSQETQYF. CDR3 coding DNA: TGTGCCAGCAGCCGTAGGGTCGGGCTACTGGCGGATTCACAAGAGACCCAGTACTTC.

Regarding this clonotype: A read error may be the cause here, since a much bigger clone is one base away. This chain uses TRBV5-1 with TRBJ2-7; D is perhaps TRBD1 or TRBD2 (5 bases each). CDR1 is SGHRS and CDR2 is YFSETQ in the germline V gene. The CDR3 has 11 residues. CDR3 residues: CASSWGNEQSF. In DNA, the CDR3 is TGCGCCAGCAGCTGGGGGAATGAGCAGTCCTTC.

A few counts support this clonotype. The chain joins TRBV11-2 to TRBJ2-1; no definite D call. This CDR3 comprises 12 residues. Trimming removed 3 bases at V and 5 bases at J, with 5 bases between. Germline V lookup: CDR1 SGHAT, CDR2 FQNNGV. In nucleotides, the CDR3 is TGTGCCAGCAGCTTCCTCAACAATGAGCAGTTCTTC. Its protein is CASSFLNNEQFF.

This chain connects TRBV20-1 to TRBJ2-2; possibly TRBD2 for D (6 bases). Germline V gene lookup returns CDR1 DFQATT and CDR2 SNEGSKA (reference sequence). The CDR3 consists of 15 residues. Trimming pared 6 bases from V and 1 base from J, leaving 15 bases between. The CDR3 loop is CSARLRGKNTGELFF. CDR3 DNA sequence: TGCAGTGCCCGACTCCGGGGGAAGAACACCGGGGAGCTGTTTTTT.

V and J are TRBV3-1 and TRBJ2-7; the match to TRBD2 covers 14 bases. The germline V gene has CDR1 LGHDT and CDR2 YNNKEL (reference sequence). The CDR3 sequence is 16 residues long. The ends lost 2 bases at V and 3 bases at J; junction bases unmatched: 3. The chain's CDR3 is CASSQRTSGGNYEQYF. The CDR3 nucleotides read TGTGCCAGCAGCCAACGGACTAGCGGGGGGAACTACGAGCAGTACTTC.

The chain is built from TRBV6-6 and TRBJ2-7; weak D call: TRBD1 (5 bases). V lost 4 bases, J lost 0 bases, and 13 bases lay in between. This CDR3 region has 15 residues. The germline V gene encodes CDR1 MNHNY and CDR2 SVGAGI (reference sequence). The CDR3 region has the DNA TGTGCCAGCAGTTCCTCCCAGGGTAGCTCCTACGAGCAGTACTTC. It yields the protein CASSSSQGSSYEQYF.